The 19 T cell receptor beta chains given below trace back to one sample, sequenced in a study of cytomegalovirus exposure and HLA in healthy donors. The PCR had 60 Vbeta and 13 Jbeta primers. Using immunoSEQ multiplex PCR, the repertoire was profiled, and TCRdb retains in-frame clones only, with some absent. This sample's clone table lists some 46,000 clones. The specimen sequenced was PBMCs. The receptors stem from a male donor in good health and CMV-seronegative.

Written as DNA, the CDR3 is TGTGCCAGCAGCTTAGCGCTAGCAGGGGGCTGGTACGAGCAGTACTTC. This gives the protein CASSLALAGGWYEQYF. The V gene is TRBV7-8, the J gene TRBJ2-7, with 8 nucleotides matching TRBD1. The germline V gene has CDR1 SGHVS and CDR2 FQNEAQ. This CDR3 has 16 residues. The V and J ends lost 0 bases and 4 bases, in that order; junction bases with no gene match: 8.

The rearrangement links TRBV9 to TRBJ1-3; D not resolved. The CDR3 has 14 amino acids. Germline V lookup: CDR1 SGDLS, CDR2 YYNGEE. The germline V and J ends were trimmed by 0 bases and 4 bases, with 8 bases remaining between them. DNA of the CDR3: TGTGCCAGCAGCGTAGGTGGGGAGGGAAACACCATATATTTT. Its protein product is CASSVGGEGNTIYF. Combining the CDR3 with reference TRBV9 and TRBJ1-3 gives the whole variable domain DSGVTQTPKHLITATGQRVTLRCSPRSGDLSVYWYQQSLDQGLQFLIQYYNGEERAKGNILERFSAQQFPDLHSELNLSSLELGDSALYFCASSVGGEGNTIYFGEGSWLTVV.

The chain joins TRBV5-1 to TRBJ1-2, with 9 bases that match TRBD1. Germline assignment: CDR1 SGHRS and CDR2 YFSETQ. V was clipped by 3 bases and J by 7 bases; unmatched bases: 7. The CDR3 has 14 residues. CDR3 sequence: CASSWGTGLRGYTF. CDR3 DNA: TGCGCCAGCAGCTGGGGGACAGGGCTGCGTGGCTACACCTTC. The entire variable domain, with the rest obtained from reference TRBV5-1 and TRBJ1-2, is as follows: KAGVTQTPRYLIKTRGQQVTLSCSPISGHRSVSWYQQTPGQGLQFLFEYFSETQRNKGNFPGRFSGRQFSNSRSEMNVSTLELGDSALYLCASSWGTGLRGYTFGSGTRLTVV.

The chain is built from TRBV7-2 and TRBJ2-1, with D possibly matching TRBD2 (6 bases). CDR3 length: 15 residues. CDR1 is SGHTA, CDR2 FQGNSA, per germline. The V end lost 2 bases, the J end lost 7 bases, and 15 bases lay between the germline ends. The CDR3 DNA reads as TGTGCCAGCAGCTTATGGGGGAGGCGAGGGAATGAGCAGTTCTTC. It codes for CASSLWGRRGNEQFF.

J is TRBJ2-7 and V is TRBV6-1; D is unclear. The CDR3 spans 12 residues. Looked up from germline, CDR1 is MNHNS and CDR2 is SASEGT. V was shortened by 2 bases and J by 3 bases, with 5 bases between the two germline ends. CDR3 loop: CASSESNYEQYF. The CDR3 DNA reads as TGTGCCAGCAGTGAAAGCAACTACGAGCAGTACTTC.

The genes are TRBV7-2 and TRBJ2-2, with 9 bases that match TRBD1. V shed 5 bases, J shed 4 bases, and the junction held 5 bases outside the gene matches. Germline lookup yields CDR1 SGHTA and CDR2 FQGNSA. The CDR3 loop spans 15 amino acids. The CDR3 DNA sequence: TGTGCCAGCAGCGCTCGACAGGGGGGCACCGGGGAGCTGTTTTTT. Protein: CASSARQGGTGELFF.

The chain uses TRBV5-4 and TRBJ2-1; 14 bases line up with TRBD2. CDR3 length: 17 amino acids. In germline, CDR1 is SGHNT, CDR2 YYREEE (reference sequence). The ends lost 0 bases at V and 10 bases at J; junction bases unmatched: 9. CDR3 in amino acids: CASSLVRLAGGPREQFF. The CDR3 DNA sequence: TGTGCCAGCAGCTTGGTTCGACTAGCGGGAGGGCCGAGAGAGCAGTTCTTC.

The V gene is TRBV4-1, the J gene TRBJ1-2; the D gene is possibly TRBD1 (5 bases). The CDR3 extends over 14 amino acids. V gave up 1 base and J gave up 13 bases, with 19 bases separating them. Germline loops: CDR1 MGHRA, CDR2 YSYEKL. The CDR3 nucleotides read TGCGCCAGCAGCCAAGGAGGATCAAGACAGCTACGCACCTTC. It yields the protein CASSQGGSRQLRTF.

The chain has TRBV2 and TRBJ1-1; no reliable D call. V shed 6 bases and J shed 5 bases, with 13 bases lying between them. Germline loops: CDR1 SNHLY, CDR2 FYNNEI. CDR3 length equals 13 residues. As DNA, the CDR3 is TGTGCCAGCAGCAAGGGAGGAGGGACTGAAGCTTTCTTT. Its protein is CASSKGGGTEAFF.

J is TRBJ1-1 and V is TRBV5-4, with 8 nucleotides matching TRBD1. The CDR3 is 14 amino acids. Germline V gene data show CDR1 as SGHNT and CDR2 as YYREEE (reference sequence). The ends lost 3 bases at V and 1 base at J; junction bases unmatched: 2. CDR3 in amino acids: CASSSRGQNTEAFF. The CDR3, as DNA: TGTGCCAGCAGCTCCAGGGGGCAGAACACTGAAGCTTTCTTT.

The chain joins TRBV30 to TRBJ2-5; D ambiguous. The DNA end is a closer match to TRBJ2-7, so the J assignment may be wrong. This CDR3 has 12 amino acids. From germline, CDR1 is GTSNPN and CDR2 SVGIG (reference sequence). In nucleotides, the CDR3 is TGTGCCTGGAGTAAACTTAGATACGAGCAGTACTTC. Its protein product is CAWSKLRYEQYF.

On this clone: The conserved phenylalanine or tryptophan is not found at the CDR3 terminus, so this likely reflects a read error. The genes are TRBV6-6 and TRBJ1-2; D call uncertain. The germline V gene has CDR1 MNHNY and CDR2 SVGAGI (reference sequence). The CDR3 loop spans 13 amino acids. The V and J ends lost 2 bases and 8 bases respectively, with 12 bases between them. As DNA, the CDR3 is TGTGCCAGCAGTTACGACCGCAGGTACGGCTACACCCTC. Protein: CASSYDRRYGYTL.

This rearrangement joins TRBV30 to TRBJ1-2; D may be TRBD1 (5 bases). Trimming left V 2 bases short and J 4 bases short, with 11 bases between. The CDR3 is made up of 13 amino acids. Germline V gene data show CDR1 as GTSNPN and CDR2 as SVGIG (reference sequence). The CDR3 region is CAWSTGGSYGYTF. DNA of the CDR3: TGTGCCTGGAGTACAGGTGGTAGCTATGGCTACACCTTC.

This chain uses TRBV5-1 with TRBJ1-4; D is possibly TRBD1 (5 bases). CDR1 SGHRS and CDR2 YFSETQ come from the germline V gene. The CDR3 totals 15 residues. V lost 4 bases and J 0 bases, leaving 10 bases between the germline ends. CDR3 residues: CASSDRPATNEKLFF. The CDR3 DNA follows: TGCGCCAGCAGCGACAGACCAGCAACTAATGAAAAACTGTTTTTT.

J is TRBJ1-3 and V is TRBV28; perhaps TRBD1 as D (5 bases). Per germline, CDR1 MDHEN and CDR2 SYDVKM. Trimming cost V 6 bases and J 0 bases, with 9 bases left between them. The CDR3 is 14 amino acids. This CDR3 reads CASRSGGSGNTIYF. DNA for the CDR3: TGTGCCAGCAGGTCCGGGGGCTCTGGAAACACCATATATTTT.

The CDR3 DNA reads as TGTGCCAGTCCTACGGCAGGGCTGAACACTGAAGCTTTCTTT. Encoded protein: CASPTAGLNTEAFF. The chain has TRBV6-1 and TRBJ1-1; the D gene is possibly TRBD1 (5 bases). V was clipped by 9 bases and J by 0 bases, with 14 bases between them. The CDR3 has 14 residues. Germline V gene lookup returns CDR1 MNHNS and CDR2 SASEGT.

V usage is TRBV6-5 and J usage is TRBJ2-5, with a tentative D call TRBD2 (5 bases). Germline V gene data show CDR1 as MNHEY and CDR2 as SVGAGI. The length of the CDR3 is 15 residues. V lost 6 bases, J lost 5 bases, and 19 bases lay in between. The DNA for the CDR3 is TGTGCCAGCAGCCCCCCGGGGAGAGGTCGGGAGACCCAGTACTTC. Its translation: CASSPPGRGRETQYF.

The chain links TRBV11-2 to TRBJ2-1, with 9 bases aligning to TRBD2. The CDR3 covers 18 residues. Unmatched junction bases numbered 15, after V lost 3 bases and J lost 6 bases. The germline gives CDR1 SGHAT, CDR2 FQNNGV. The CDR3 DNA sequence: TGTGCCAGCAGCTTCCGGGTGCTGAGCGGGAGGCTCGGCAATGAGCAGTTCTTC. Amino acids: CASSFRVLSGRLGNEQFF.

V and J are TRBV2 and TRBJ2-3, with TRBD2 as a possible D gene (5 bases). V was pared by 9 bases and J by 3 bases, with 19 bases between. The germline V gene encodes CDR1 SNHLY and CDR2 FYNNEI. This CDR3 spans 15 amino acids. The CDR3, as DNA: TGTGCCAGGTCCGGCGCGGGTGTGAGAACAGATACGCAGTATTTT. Amino acid sequence: CARSGAGVRTDTQYF.